The 8 T cell receptor beta chains given below trace back to one sample, sequenced in a study of vaccination effects on CD4 cells after COVID-19. The table came from immunoSEQ multiplex PCR; TCRdb's copy has only in-frame clones and leaves some out. The sample contains roughly 59,000 clones, roughly 80% of which appear only once. Antigen specificity for these receptors is unknown. Using viral peptide pools, the ViraFEST assay grew out antigen-specific CD4+ T cells prior to sequencing. Scientists isolated CD4+ T cells after a roughly 10-day culture period ended. Of the BNT162b2 and mRNA-1273 vaccines, participants received two doses of one or the other. The sequences come from CD4+ T cells from PBMCs cultured with HCoV-OC43 spike peptides, collected after COVID-19 vaccination. Noted subset: HCoV-OC43 spike overlapping peptide pool stimulation. Every receptor here comes from a human donor who received a COVID-19 vaccine.

This clone was seen once. The V call is TRBV5-1, the J call TRBJ2-5; 8 bases line up with TRBD1. CDR3 length equals 14 residues. V lost 1 base and J lost 5; bases outside the gene matches: 4. CDR1 is SGHRS, CDR2 YFSETQ, per germline. Here the CDR3 DNA reads TGCGCCAGCAGCTTGAGCAGGGGGCGGGAGACCCAGTACTTC. Its translation is CASSLSRGRETQYF.

This clone was detected once. The V call is TRBV29-1, the J call TRBJ1-1; tentative D call: TRBD1 (6 bases). This CDR3 comprises 13 residues. Germline values: CDR1 SQVTM, CDR2 ANQGSEA. Trimming shortened V by 6 bases and J by 4 bases, and 15 bases separated the two germline ends. CDR3 sequence (DNA): TGCAGCGTGCTACAGGGAGGAACCACTGAAGCTTTCTTT. Translation gives CSVLQGGTTEAFF.

J is TRBJ2-2 and V is TRBV7-3; 13 positions agree with TRBD2. The germline gives CDR1 SGHTA, CDR2 FQGTGA. The CDR3 has 18 residues. The V and J ends lost 5 bases and 0 bases, in that order; junction bases with no gene match: 6. The CDR3 reads CASSKGLAGAANTGELFF. For the CDR3, the DNA is TGTGCCAGCAGCAAAGGACTAGCGGGGGCCGCGAACACCGGGGAGCTGTTTTTT.

The chain has TRBV9 and TRBJ2-5; D is possibly TRBD1 (7 bases). The V gene lost 4 bases and the J gene lost 5 bases, with 18 bases spanning the gap. Looked up from germline, CDR1 is SGDLS and CDR2 is YYNGEE. The CDR3 is made up of 15 amino acids. The CDR3 loop reads CASSQAPTGRETQYF. CDR3 nucleotides: TGTGCCAGCAGCCAGGCCCCGACAGGGAGGGAGACCCAGTACTTC.

CDR3 DNA: TGTGCCAGCAGCTTAGTAGCAGGAAGCTCCTACGAGCAGTACGTC. This gives the protein CASSLVAGSSYEQYV. This sequence joins TRBV7-8 and TRBJ2-7; no clear D. This CDR3 is built from 15 residues. The germline gives CDR1 SGHVS, CDR2 FQNEAQ. The germline V and J ends were trimmed by 1 base and 0 bases, with 10 bases remaining between them.

The CDR3 DNA reads as TGTGCCAGCAGCTCCGGCTCCTATAATTCACCCCTCCACTTT. Translation: CASSSGSYNSPLHF. The J gene is TRBJ1-6, the V gene TRBV7-3, with D uncertain. Germline V CDR1 and CDR2: SGHTA, FQGTGA. The CDR3 length is 14 residues. Between the trimmed V and J ends, which lost 4 bases and 0 bases, there was a span of 4 bases.

This clone was recorded only once. The J gene is TRBJ2-1, the V gene TRBV19, with a possible D match to TRBD2 (5 bases). Germline values: CDR1 LNHDA, CDR2 SQIVND (reference sequence). The CDR3 runs 14 residues. V was shortened by 10 bases and J by 3 bases, with 16 bases between the two germline ends. Here the CDR3 DNA reads TGTGCCACTCAGAGCGGACCGCTCTACAATGAGCAGTTCTTC. This codes for CATQSGPLYNEQFF.

The gene calls are TRBV4-1 and TRBJ2-6; D unresolved. CDR1 and CDR2 (germline): MGHRA, YSYEKL. This CDR3 is built from 17 residues. The V end was cut by 2 bases, the J end by 0 bases, with 11 bases between. The CDR3 DNA is TGCGCCAGCAGCCAAACGATGACCAGCTCTGGGGCCAACGTCCTGACTTTC. It encodes CASSQTMTSSGANVLTF.